This TCR beta chain was identified in a study of cytomegalovirus exposure and HLA in healthy donors. Notes on the study in general: What TCR beta sequences reportedly achieved was accurate prediction of HLA-A and HLA-B alleles in most subjects.

On this clone itself: The antigen is undetermined.

PCR was performed using 60 Vbeta and 13 Jbeta primers. The table came from immunoSEQ multiplex PCR; TCRdb's copy has only in-frame clones and leaves some out. The table has approximately 110,000 clones, roughly 71% seen once. This CDR3 comprises 15 residues. Germline V gene lookup returns CDR1 SEHNR and CDR2 FQNEAQ (reference sequence). Trimming pared 2 bases from V and 4 bases from J, leaving 14 bases between. The receptor's source is a woman aged 45-65 years in good health and CMV-seropositive. The rearrangement links TRBV7-9 to TRBJ1-1, with unresolved D. Sequencing was done on a sample of PBMCs. CDR3 amino acids: CASSLSLSGPTEAFF. DNA for the CDR3: TGTGCCAGCAGCTTATCCCTAAGTGGTCCCACTGAAGCTTTCTTT.